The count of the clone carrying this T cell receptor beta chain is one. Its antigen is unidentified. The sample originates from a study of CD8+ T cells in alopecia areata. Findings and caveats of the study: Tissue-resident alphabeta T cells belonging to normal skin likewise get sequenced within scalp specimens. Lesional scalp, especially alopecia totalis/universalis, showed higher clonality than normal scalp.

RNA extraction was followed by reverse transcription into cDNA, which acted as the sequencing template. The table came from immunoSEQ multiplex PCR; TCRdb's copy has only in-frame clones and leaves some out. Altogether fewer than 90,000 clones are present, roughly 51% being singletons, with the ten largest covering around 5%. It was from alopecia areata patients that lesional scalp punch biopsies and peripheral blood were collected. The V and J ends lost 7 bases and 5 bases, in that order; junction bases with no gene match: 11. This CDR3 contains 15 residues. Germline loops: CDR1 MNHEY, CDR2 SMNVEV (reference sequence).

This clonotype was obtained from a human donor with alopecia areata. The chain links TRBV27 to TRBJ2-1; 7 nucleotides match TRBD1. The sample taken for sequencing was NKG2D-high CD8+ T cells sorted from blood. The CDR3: CASTRTGEGDNEQFF. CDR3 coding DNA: TGTGCCAGCACTAGAACAGGGGAAGGGGACAATGAGCAGTTCTTC.